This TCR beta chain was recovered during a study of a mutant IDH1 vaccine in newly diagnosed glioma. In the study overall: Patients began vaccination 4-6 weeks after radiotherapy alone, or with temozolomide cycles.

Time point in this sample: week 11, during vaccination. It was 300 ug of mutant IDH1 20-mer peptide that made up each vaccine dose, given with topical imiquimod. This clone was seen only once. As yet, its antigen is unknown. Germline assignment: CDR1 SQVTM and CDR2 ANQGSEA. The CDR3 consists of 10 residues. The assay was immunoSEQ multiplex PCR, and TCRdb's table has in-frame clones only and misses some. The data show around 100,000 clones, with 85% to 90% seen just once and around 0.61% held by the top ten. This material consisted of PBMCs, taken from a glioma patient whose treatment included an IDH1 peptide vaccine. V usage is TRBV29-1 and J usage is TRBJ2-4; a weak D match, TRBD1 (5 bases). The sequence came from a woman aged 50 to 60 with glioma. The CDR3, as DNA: TGCAGGACAAGGGGAAACATTCAGTACTTC. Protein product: CRTRGNIQYF.